Listed below are T cell receptor beta chains from one sample, sequenced in a study of CD8 T cells in Susac syndrome. TCRdb independently ran MiXCR on the immunoSEQ multiplex PCR reads; one entry per CDR3 protein. The repertoire consists of 150,000 to 190,000 distinct CDR3 sequences, with about 94% occurring once and the leading ten covering over 0.2%. Specimen: CD8+ T cells from PBMCs. Every receptor here comes from a human donor with multiple sclerosis. Both conserved end residues are part of each CDR3. Fields, in order: J gene, V gene, D gene, clone size, CDR3 protein, CDR3 DNA. The D gene is left open where the match is weak. Expanded clones are given a class, and other clones once, few, many or no size at all.

TRBJ2-1 | TRBV12-3/TRBV12-4 | - | - | CASSSGSEQFF | TGTGCCAGCAGTTCGGGAAGTGAGCAGTTCTTC
TRBJ2-7 | TRBV13 | TRBD1 | - | CASSSTGQGVLGQYF | TGTGCCAGCAGCTCGACGGGACAGGGGGTGCTTGGGCAGTACTTC
TRBJ2-1 | TRBV6-1 | TRBD2 | - | CASSELAGGYNEQFF | TGTGCCAGCAGTGAACTAGCGGGGGGCTACAATGAGCAGTTCTTC
TRBJ1-1 | TRBV6-1 | - | - | CASSEAENTEAFF | TGTGCCAGCAGTGAAGCGGAGAACACTGAAGCTTTCTTT
TRBJ2-1 | TRBV12-3/TRBV12-4 | - | few | CASSSTSGLYNEQFF | TGTGCCAGCAGTTCCACGTCGGGACTCTACAATGAGCAGTTCTTC
TRBJ1-4 | TRBV29-1 | - | - | CSVEARQGTLF | TGCAGCGTTGAAGCTAGGCAGGGGACGCTTTTT
TRBJ1-1 | TRBV7-9 | - | - | CASSLSAWNTEAFF | TGTGCCAGCAGCTTATCTGCGTGGAACACTGAAGCTTTCTTT
TRBJ2-7 | TRBV20-1 | - | - | CSAPTPNRVIYEQYF | TGCAGTGCTCCTACTCCTAACAGGGTAATCTACGAGCAGTACTTC
TRBJ2-7 | TRBV7-9 | - | - | CASSPEGGRPYEQYF | TGTGCCAGCAGCCCCGAGGGGGGAAGACCCTACGAGCAGTACTTC
TRBJ2-5 | TRBV5-6 | - | - | CASSLGTGTQYF | TGTGCCAGCAGCTTGGGTACGGGGACCCAGTACTTC
TRBJ1-1 | TRBV18 | TRBD1 | once | CASSRDSTEAFF | TGTGCCAGCTCGAGGGACAGTACTGAAGCTTTCTTT
TRBJ2-3 | TRBV27 | - | - | CASSSRGRDTDTQYF | TGTGCCAGCAGTTCTCGGGGGCGTGACACAGATACGCAGTATTTT
TRBJ1-5 | TRBV6-2/TRBV6-3 | TRBD1 | - | CASRLDRDSNQPQHF | TGTGCCAGCAGGCTCGACAGGGACAGCAATCAGCCCCAGCATTTT
TRBJ2-3 | TRBV20-1 | TRBD2 | - | CSGGRTSGVTDTQYF | TGCAGTGGGGGGCGGACTAGCGGGGTCACAGATACGCAGTATTTT
TRBJ1-2 | TRBV4-1 | - | - | CASSQDGEGLNYGYTF | TGCGCCAGCAGCCAAGATGGGGAGGGCTTGAACTATGGCTACACCTTC
TRBJ1-2 | TRBV9 | - | - | CASSSRAGYTF | TGTGCCAGCAGCAGCAGGGCTGGCTACACCTTC
TRBJ2-7 | TRBV4-3 | - | - | CASSQGLSSYEQYF | TGCGCCAGCAGCCAAGGACTGAGCTCCTACGAGCAGTACTTC
TRBJ2-5 | TRBV4-1 | TRBD2 | - | CASSAGGRETQYF | TGCGCCAGCAGCGCCGGGGGGAGGGAGACCCAGTACTTC
TRBJ2-5 | TRBV5-4 | - | once | CASSGRGQQETQYF | TGTGCCAGCAGCGGGCGGGGACAGCAAGAGACCCAGTACTTC
TRBJ2-7 | TRBV29-1 | - | - | CSVEGSQMYEQYF | TGCAGCGTTGAAGGCTCCCAGATGTACGAGCAGTACTTC
TRBJ1-1 | TRBV6-1 | - | - | CASRAGGGTEAFF | TGTGCCTCCCGGGCCGGGGGAGGGACTGAAGCTTTCTTT
TRBJ1-2 | TRBV18 | - | - | CASFLDRHVEGYTF | TGTGCCAGCTTCCTTGACAGGCACGTCGAGGGCTACACCTTC
TRBJ2-7 | TRBV25-1 | - | - | CASGGGIGPNEQYF | TGTGCCAGCGGTGGGGGCATTGGGCCTAACGAGCAGTACTTC
TRBJ2-2 | TRBV29-1 | TRBD1 | - | CSAQGGADTGELFF | TGCAGCGCCCAAGGGGGCGCGGACACCGGGGAGCTGTTTTTT
TRBJ2-3 | TRBV9 | TRBD1 | - | CASSPRTGAYTDTQYF | TGTGCCAGCAGCCCGCGGACAGGGGCCTACACAGATACGCAGTATTTT
TRBJ2-5 | TRBV13 | - | - | CASSEGRKETQYF | TGTGCCAGCAGCGAGGGACGGAAAGAGACCCAGTACTTC
TRBJ1-2 | TRBV29-1 | - | - | CSVDEGMDGYTF | TGCAGCGTGGACGAGGGAATGGATGGCTACACCTTC
TRBJ1-6 | TRBV4-2 | TRBD1 | - | CASSREGTGNNSPLHF | TGTGCCAGCAGCCGCGAAGGGACAGGGAACAATTCACCCCTCCACTTT
TRBJ1-3 | TRBV27 | - | - | CASSPKNPTGLSGNTIYF | TGTGCCAGCAGTCCAAAGAACCCCACAGGGCTCTCTGGAAACACCATATATTTT
TRBJ2-3 | TRBV25-1 | - | - | CASSALLGASDTQYF | TGTGCCAGCAGTGCCCTCCTGGGGGCCTCAGATACGCAGTATTTT
TRBJ1-3 | TRBV6-5 | - | - | CASSYSRTASGNTIYF | TGTGCCAGCAGTTACTCCCGGACAGCCTCTGGAAACACCATATATTTT
TRBJ2-4 | TRBV15 | TRBD2 | few | CATSLREDVNIQYF | TGTGCCACCAGCCTACGGGAGGACGTAAACATTCAGTACTTC
TRBJ2-5 | TRBV6-1 | - | few | CASRQRKTGGETQYF | TGTGCCAGCAGACAACGAAAGACAGGTGGGGAGACCCAGTACTTC
TRBJ1-1 | TRBV14 | - | - | CASSQDSGTAFF | TGTGCCAGCAGCCAAGACTCAGGGACAGCTTTCTTT
TRBJ1-5 | TRBV13 | - | - | CASSPSRGNQPQHF | TGTGCCAGCAGCCCAAGTCGTGGAAATCAGCCCCAGCATTTT
TRBJ1-5 | TRBV20-1 | - | - | CSARDRAGGDQPQHF | TGCAGTGCTAGAGATCGTGCGGGGGGAGATCAGCCCCAGCATTTT
TRBJ2-2 | TRBV30 | - | once | CAWLGGNTGELFF | TGTGCCTGGCTGGGGGGGAACACCGGGGAGCTGTTTTTT
TRBJ1-1 | TRBV27 | - | - | CASTPLGGATEAFF | TGTGCCAGCACTCCCCTGGGGGGTGCCACTGAAGCTTTCTTT
TRBJ2-1 | TRBV5-4 | - | once | CASSLKRESYNEQFF | TGTGCCAGCAGCTTGAAAAGGGAGTCCTACAATGAGCAGTTCTTC
TRBJ2-2 | TRBV4-3 | - | - | CASSQDGMEGRWTGELFF | TGCGCCAGCAGCCAAGATGGGATGGAAGGGCGTTGGACCGGGGAGCTGTTTTTT
TRBJ1-1 | TRBV20-1 | - | - | CSALPVGTGSNTEAFF | TGCAGTGCCCTGCCTGTTGGAACAGGGTCGAACACTGAAGCTTTCTTT
TRBJ2-7 | TRBV20-1 | - | - | CSARGFPGEYEQYF | TGCAGTGCTAGAGGTTTCCCAGGGGAGTACGAGCAGTACTTC
TRBJ2-5 | TRBV5-6 | - | - | CASRPDGQETQYF | TGTGCCAGCAGGCCGGACGGTCAAGAGACCCAGTACTTC
TRBJ2-1 | TRBV5-6 | TRBD1 | once | CASSLGGQPNEQFF | TGTGCCAGCAGCTTGGGGGGACAGCCCAATGAGCAGTTCTTC
TRBJ2-7 | TRBV27 | - | once | CASSIDSSYEQYF | TGTGCCAGCAGTATCGACAGTTCCTACGAGCAGTACTTC
TRBJ1-2 | TRBV7-2 | TRBD1 | - | CASSPPGTALYGYTF | TGTGCCAGCAGCCCCCCCGGGACAGCACTCTATGGCTACACCTTC